Listed below are T cell receptor beta chains from one sample, sequenced in a study of vaccination and CD4 T cells after COVID-19. Using its own MiXCR run on the PCR reads, TCRdb lists one record per CDR3 protein. The profile covers about 20,000 distinct CDR3 sequences, with around half appearing a single time and 7% to 8.5% taken by the ten largest. Their target antigens are unknown. Input material: CD4+ T cells from blood, cultured in vitro. Source of these receptors: a human donor who had recovered from COVID-19. Both conserved end residues are part of each CDR3. Fields, in order: clone size, V gene, J gene, D gene, CDR3 DNA, CDR3 protein. A D gene is named only where the DNA matches it firmly. Not every row has a clone size; where given, it reads once, few, many or a size class.

.	TRBV30	TRBJ2-7	.	TGTGCCTGGAGTGTCTTTCGGCGGGCCTACGAGCAGTACTTC	CAWSVFRRAYEQYF
.	TRBV19	TRBJ2-2	TRBD1	TGTGCCAGTAGTATAAAACAGGGGTCCACCGGGGAGCTGTTTTTT	CASSIKQGSTGELFF
.	TRBV20-1	TRBJ1-6	TRBD1	TGCAGTGCTAGGGCCCAGGGACAGACCAATTCACCCCTCCACTTT	CSARAQGQTNSPLHF
.	TRBV20-1	TRBJ1-5	TRBD1	TGCAGTGTTGTTACAGGGGGCAATCAGCCCCAGCATTTT	CSVVTGGNQPQHF
.	TRBV11-2	TRBJ2-2	TRBD2	TGTGCCAGCAGCAAGGGCGGGGGTAACACCGGGGAGCTGTTTTTT	CASSKGGGNTGELFF
.	TRBV5-1	TRBJ1-1	.	TGCGCCAGCAGCCAGGGGTGGGAGAACACTGAAGCTTTCTTT	CASSQGWENTEAFF
.	TRBV6-2/TRBV6-3	TRBJ1-1	.	TGTGCCAGCAGTTACTCCCCTCGGGGAGTGAACACTGAAGCTTTCTTT	CASSYSPRGVNTEAFF
.	TRBV2	TRBJ1-3	TRBD1	TGTGCCAGCAGACAATACCTGATCAGGGGGCTTCCCTCTGGAAACACCATATATTTT	CASRQYLIRGLPSGNTIYF
.	TRBV27	TRBJ2-7	.	TGTGCCAGCAGTCCACTATCAAACGGCCTTAACGAGCAGTACTTC	CASSPLSNGLNEQYF
.	TRBV6-2/TRBV6-3	TRBJ2-2	.	TGTGCCAGCAGTGGGGCTGGGACAAACACCGGGGAGCTGTTTTTT	CASSGAGTNTGELFF
.	TRBV24-1	TRBJ2-3	.	TGTGCCACGGAAAACGACCTTGAGGTGCAGTATTTT	CATENDLEVQYF
.	TRBV20-1	TRBJ2-3	.	TGCAGTGCTCTAGGGATATCGGGAGATACGCAGTATTTT	CSALGISGDTQYF
.	TRBV11-3	TRBJ2-1	TRBD1	TGTGCCAGCAGCTTAGATCGACAGGGGGCTTCTGAGCAGTTCTTC	CASSLDRQGASEQFF
.	TRBV12-3/TRBV12-4	TRBJ1-6	.	TGTGCCAGCAGCCTGGGACTTCTTAATTCACCCCTCCACTTT	CASSLGLLNSPLHF
.	TRBV11-2	TRBJ2-7	.	TGTGCCAGCAGCCGTCCCTTTCAGCGGGCACTCTACGAGCAGTACTTC	CASSRPFQRALYEQYF
few	TRBV20-1	TRBJ2-3	TRBD1	TGCAGTGCAAGGACAGGGGCGGCAGATACGCAGTATTTT	CSARTGAADTQYF
.	TRBV6-1	TRBJ2-3	TRBD2	TGTGCCAGCAGTGACCGCCTGGGACTAGCGGACTCCTACACAGATACGCAGTATTTT	CASSDRLGLADSYTDTQYF
.	TRBV10-3	TRBJ1-5	.	TGTGCCATCAGTGAGTCGGGCGAGGGGTCTCAGCCCCAGCATTTT	CAISESGEGSQPQHF
.	TRBV5-1	TRBJ2-3	.	TGCGCCAGCAGTGGGGGGATCGCGGCGGATACGCAGTATTTT	CASSGGIAADTQYF
few	TRBV4-1	TRBJ1-1	.	TGCGCCAGCAGCCAAGACAGGTTTCGTTCGATGGACACTGAAGCTTTCTTT	CASSQDRFRSMDTEAFF
.	TRBV7-6	TRBJ2-7	.	TGTGCCAGCACCCACGGCGCTCGCGGCGAGCAGTACTTC	CASTHGARGEQYF
.	TRBV6-1	TRBJ1-1	.	TGTGCCAGCAAAATAGACAGAATGAACACTGAAGCTTTCTTT	CASKIDRMNTEAFF
.	TRBV11-2	TRBJ2-1	.	TGTGCCAGCAGCACGTACAGGGGACTCTCCTACAATGAGCAGTTCTTC	CASSTYRGLSYNEQFF
.	TRBV7-9	TRBJ1-2	.	TGTGCCAGCAGCTTGAGTTCAGGGGACTATGGCTACACCTTC	CASSLSSGDYGYTF
few	TRBV6-1	TRBJ1-2	.	TGTGCCAGCAGTGAAGGGGGGGTAGGCGGCTACACCTTC	CASSEGGVGGYTF
.	TRBV7-9	TRBJ2-3	.	TGTGCCAGCAGCCTCCGGACTACTAGACACACAGATACGCAGTATTTT	CASSLRTTRHTDTQYF
.	TRBV7-2	TRBJ1-5	.	TGTGCCAGCAGCTTAATATTCCCGGGTTTTAGCAATCAGCCCCAGCATTTT	CASSLIFPGFSNQPQHF
.	TRBV2	TRBJ1-2	.	TGTGCCAGCAGTGAAGGGGGTTTAAGCTATGGCTACACCTTC	CASSEGGLSYGYTF
.	TRBV6-2/TRBV6-3	TRBJ1-4	.	TGTGCCAGCAGTTCCACTCTGGTTGATGAAAAACTGTTTTTT	CASSSTLVDEKLFF
few	TRBV27	TRBJ1-5	.	TGTGCCAGCAGTTTCCCCGATCAGCCCCAGCATTTT	CASSFPDQPQHF
.	TRBV7-9	TRBJ2-2	.	TGCGCCAGCAGCCTGCCCCGGACCGCTAACACCGGGGAGCTGTTTTTT	CASSLPRTANTGELFF
.	TRBV10-3	TRBJ2-3	.	TGTGCCAACCGGGACTCCCTTGGCACAGATACGCAGTATTTT	CANRDSLGTDTQYF
.	TRBV11-3	TRBJ2-5	.	TGTGCCAGCAGCTTAGCGGGAGCGGAGACCCAGTACTTC	CASSLAGAETQYF
few	TRBV20-1	TRBJ1-2	.	TGCAGTGCTAGAGGACCTGGGACGGGTAACTATGGCTACACCTTC	CSARGPGTGNYGYTF
few	TRBV11-3	TRBJ1-1	.	TGTGCCAGCAGCTGGCCCCCCCTGGGGAGCACTGAAGCTTTCTTT	CASSWPPLGSTEAFF
.	TRBV25-1	TRBJ1-2	TRBD1	TGTGCCAGCAGTGAGCCGGACAGGGATTATGGCTACACCTTC	CASSEPDRDYGYTF
.	TRBV20-1	TRBJ1-1	TRBD1	TGCAGTGCCCCGGGACAGGGCACCTACGGTGAAGCTTTCTTT	CSAPGQGTYGEAFF
.	TRBV10-3	TRBJ2-1	TRBD1	TGTGCCATCAGTGGAAGTGGACAGGGGGGGAATGAGCAGTTCTTC	CAISGSGQGGNEQFF
.	TRBV20-1	TRBJ2-1	TRBD2	TGCAGTGCTAGGGGGCGGGAGGGTTACAATGAGCAGTTCTTC	CSARGREGYNEQFF
.	TRBV6-1	TRBJ2-2	TRBD2	TGTGCCAGGGACCTGGATGGCGGGAGGAGGATCGGGGAGCTGTTTTTT	CARDLDGGRRIGELFF
few	TRBV25-1	TRBJ2-3	TRBD1	TGTGCCAGCAGTGAATGGAGACAGGGAGAGACCTACGGCACAGATACGCAGTATTTT	CASSEWRQGETYGTDTQYF
.	TRBV19	TRBJ2-2	.	TGTGCCTGTAGTCCAGGGGTCCGGGAGCTGTTTTTT	CACSPGVRELFF
.	TRBV19	TRBJ2-2	.	TGTGCCAGTAGTAGCGGACCCACCGCCACCGGGGAGCTGTTTTTT	CASSSGPTATGELFF
.	TRBV29-1	TRBJ1-4	.	TGCAGCGTTGAAGTAGGGGAGAATGAAAAACTGTTTTTT	CSVEVGENEKLFF
.	TRBV19	TRBJ1-6	.	TGTGCCAGGGCGGCGGGGTTCTCAGGCCGGTATAATTCACCCCTCCACTTT	CARAAGFSGRYNSPLHF
.	TRBV5-1	TRBJ1-6	TRBD1	TGCGCCAGCAGCTCAAACGGACAGGGGAATTCACCCCTCCACTTT	CASSSNGQGNSPLHF
.	TRBV19	TRBJ1-1	.	TGTGCCAGTAGTATGCGTCAAGGCGAAGCTTTCTTT	CASSMRQGEAFF
.	TRBV11-3	TRBJ2-5	TRBD2	TGTGCCAGCAGCTTGGGACTAGCGGGAGAGACCCAGTACTTC	CASSLGLAGETQYF
.	TRBV6-5	TRBJ1-5	.	TGTGCCAGCAGTTATGAGCGGGATCAGCCCCAGCATTTT	CASSYERDQPQHF